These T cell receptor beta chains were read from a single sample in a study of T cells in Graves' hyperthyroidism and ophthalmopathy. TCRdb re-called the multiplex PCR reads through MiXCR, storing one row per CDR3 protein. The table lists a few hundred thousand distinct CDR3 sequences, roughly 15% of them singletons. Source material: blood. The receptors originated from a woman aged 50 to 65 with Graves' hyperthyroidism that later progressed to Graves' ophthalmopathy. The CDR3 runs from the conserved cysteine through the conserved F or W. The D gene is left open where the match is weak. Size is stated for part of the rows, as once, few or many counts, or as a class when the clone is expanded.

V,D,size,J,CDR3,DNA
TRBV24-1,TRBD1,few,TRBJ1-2,CATSDPYSGQGSYGYTF,TGTGCCACCAGTGATCCCTACTCGGGACAGGGATCCTATGGCTACACCTTC
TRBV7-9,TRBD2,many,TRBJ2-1,CASSSSGSGEQFF,TGTGCCAGCAGCTCCAGCGGGAGTGGTGAGCAGTTCTTC
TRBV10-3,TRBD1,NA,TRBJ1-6,CAIRAGQGQSPLHF,TGTGCCATCAGAGCAGGACAGGGACAGTCACCCCTCCACTTT
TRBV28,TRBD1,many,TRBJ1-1,CASNHRGRGNTEAFF,TGTGCCAGCAATCACAGGGGGAGAGGGAACACTGAAGCTTTCTTT
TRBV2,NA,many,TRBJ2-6,CASSGQDGANVLTF,TGTGCCAGCAGTGGACAGGACGGGGCCAACGTCCTGACTTTC
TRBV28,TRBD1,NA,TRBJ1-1,CASSLGTGVNTEAFF,TGTGCCAGCAGTTTGGGGACAGGGGTGAACACTGAAGCTTTCTTT
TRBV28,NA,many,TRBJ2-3,CASTLGGPQYF,TGTGCCAGCACTCTAGGGGGTCCGCAGTATTTT
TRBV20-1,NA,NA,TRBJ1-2,CSAAGLEAGGYTF,TGCAGTGCGGCGGGGCTTGAGGCGGGCGGCTACACCTTC
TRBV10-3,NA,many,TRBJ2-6,CAIRSTGANVLTF,TGTGCAATAAGGAGTACTGGGGCCAACGTCCTGACTTTC
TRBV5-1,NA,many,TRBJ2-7,CASSGGASWQYF,TGCGCCAGCAGCGGTGGTGCATCATGGCAGTACTTC
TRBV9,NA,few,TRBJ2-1,CASSVGGTSYNEQFF,TGTGCCAGCAGCGTAGGGGGAACGTCCTACAATGAGCAGTTCTTC
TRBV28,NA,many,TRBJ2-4,CASSLSVAKNIQYF,TGTGCCAGCAGTTTATCGGTAGCCAAAAACATTCAGTACTTC